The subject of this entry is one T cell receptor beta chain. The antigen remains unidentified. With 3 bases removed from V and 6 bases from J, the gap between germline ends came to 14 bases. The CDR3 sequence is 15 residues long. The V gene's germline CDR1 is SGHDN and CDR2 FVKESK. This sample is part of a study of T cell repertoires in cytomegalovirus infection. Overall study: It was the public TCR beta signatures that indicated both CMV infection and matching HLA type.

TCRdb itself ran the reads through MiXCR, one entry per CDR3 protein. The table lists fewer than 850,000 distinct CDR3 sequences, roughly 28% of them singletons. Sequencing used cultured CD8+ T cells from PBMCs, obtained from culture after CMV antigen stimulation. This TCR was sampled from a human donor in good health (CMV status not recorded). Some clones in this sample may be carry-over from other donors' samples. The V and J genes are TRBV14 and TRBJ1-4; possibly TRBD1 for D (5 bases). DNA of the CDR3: TGTGCCAGCAGCCACTCCAGGGCGGTTTATGAAAAACTGTTTTTT. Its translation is CASSHSRAVYEKLFF.